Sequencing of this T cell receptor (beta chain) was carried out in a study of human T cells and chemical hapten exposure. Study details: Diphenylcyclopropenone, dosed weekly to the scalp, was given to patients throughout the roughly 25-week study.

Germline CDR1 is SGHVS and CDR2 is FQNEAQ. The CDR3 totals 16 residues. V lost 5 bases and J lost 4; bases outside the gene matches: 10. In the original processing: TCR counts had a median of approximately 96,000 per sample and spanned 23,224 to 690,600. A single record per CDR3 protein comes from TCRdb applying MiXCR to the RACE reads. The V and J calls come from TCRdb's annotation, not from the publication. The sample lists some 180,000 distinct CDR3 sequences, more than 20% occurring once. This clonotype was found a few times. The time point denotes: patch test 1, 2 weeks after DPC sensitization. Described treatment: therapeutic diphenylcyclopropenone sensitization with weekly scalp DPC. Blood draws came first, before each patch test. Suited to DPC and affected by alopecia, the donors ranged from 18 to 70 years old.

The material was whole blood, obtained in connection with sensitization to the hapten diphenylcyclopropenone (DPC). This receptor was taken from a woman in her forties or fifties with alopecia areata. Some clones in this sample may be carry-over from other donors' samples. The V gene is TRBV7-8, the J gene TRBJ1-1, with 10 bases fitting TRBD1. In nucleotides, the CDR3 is TGTGCCAGCAGCCTCACCTCCGGGACAGGGGTCACTGAAGCTTTCTTT. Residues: CASSLTSGTGVTEAFF. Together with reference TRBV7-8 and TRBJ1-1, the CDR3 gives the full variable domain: GAGVSQSPRYKVAKRGQDVALRCDPISGHVSLFWYQQALGQGPEFLTYFQNEAQLDKSGLPSDRFFAERPEGSVSTLKIQRTQQEDSAVYLCASSLTSGTGVTEAFFGQGTRLTVV.